Here is one T cell receptor (beta chain) with its context. The sample belongs to a study of OX40 agonist ivuxolimab in advanced cancers. The table came from immunoSEQ multiplex PCR; TCRdb's copy has only in-frame clones and leaves some out. This sample has 35,000 to 40,000 clones, with 82% found just once. The V and J ends lost 6 bases and 1 base respectively, with 9 bases between them. CDR1 is MNHNS, CDR2 SASEGT, per germline. The CDR3 has 13 amino acids. The origin of this receptor is an adult with an advanced solid tumor such as melanoma, head and neck, liver or kidney cancer. The V call is TRBV6-1, the J call TRBJ1-1; a possible D gene is TRBD1 (6 bases). The material was CD4+ or CD8+ T cells sorted from blood, obtained in a trial of the OX40 agonist ivuxolimab. The CDR3 reads CASRDRSNTEAFF. The DNA of the CDR3 is TGTGCCAGCAGGGACAGATCGAACACTGAAGCTTTCTTT.